A selection of T cell receptor beta chains follows, all from one sample in a study of blood T cell repertoires in COVID-19. This table comes from immunoSEQ multiplex PCR, and its TCRdb copy is limited to in-frame clones, with some not included. Of about 360,000 clones in the sample, 70% to 90% were seen once. Sequencing input: PBMCs or T cells enriched from blood (not recorded which). The receptors stem from a man aged 35 to 55 in a cohort exposed to, infected with or recovered from COVID-19 (not recorded which). Both conserved end residues are trimmed from each CDR3. Size is omitted from some rows. Given values are once, few, many or a class for expanded clones.

>NA|TRBV27|TRBJ1-2
ASSLKRAYGYT
>NA|TRBV28|TRBJ1-5
ASSLPGYQPQH
>NA|TRBV27|TRBJ2-1
ASRPGLAGGVNEQF
>NA|TRBV19|TRBJ1-1
ASSFSRNTEAF
>once|TRBV11-3|TRBJ2-1
ASSLESGRRGSEQF
>NA|TRBV5-4|TRBJ1-2
ASSLSGNNYGYT
>NA|TRBV4-1|TRBJ1-2
ASSQPDRGGGYGYT
>NA|TRBV27|TRBJ2-1
ASSFGGFYNEQF
>NA|TRBV5-4|TRBJ2-5
ASSLGLAGSETQY
>many|TRBV2|TRBJ1-6
ASRGQGGENSPLH
>NA|TRBV11-2|TRBJ1-1
ASKRDSQGSEAF
>NA|TRBV9|TRBJ2-7
ASSVGTGTYEQY
>NA|TRBV15|TRBJ2-3
ATSSRVLNTDTQY
>NA|TRBV7-7|TRBJ2-3
ASSPTSGVDTQY
>NA|TRBV9|TRBJ2-1
ASSVGSGSGYEQF
>few|TRBV3-1/TRBV3-2|TRBJ2-7
ASSPNPGLAGPLYEQY
>few|TRBV18|TRBJ2-3
ASSPDRVRTDTQY
>once|TRBV28|TRBJ1-2
ASERTGYGYT
>once|TRBV19|TRBJ2-7
ASSIVGSSYEQY
>once|TRBV30|TRBJ2-5
AWIREGRITETQY
>NA|TRBV7-2|TRBJ2-1
ASSPTSGRVDEQF
>NA|TRBV27|TRBJ1-4
ASFRVFATNEKLF
>NA|TRBV6-5|TRBJ1-1
ASSYVSSNTEAF
>NA|TRBV5-5|TRBJ1-2
ASGKGASYGYT
>once|TRBV11-2|TRBJ2-4
ASSKGQGVKNIQY
>few|TRBV5-1|TRBJ2-3
ASSLPHGGTQY
>NA|TRBV30|TRBJ1-6
AWSVLGGPGSPLH
>NA|TRBV18|TRBJ1-5
ASSPSQSNQPQH
>NA|TRBV7-9|TRBJ2-7
ASSPAISGYLYEQY
>NA|TRBV12-5|TRBJ2-7
ASGPQSYEQY
>NA|TRBV6-5|TRBJ1-4
ASRAQGLEKLF
>NA|TRBV18|TRBJ1-3
ASSPRDSQGNTIY
>few|TRBV21-1|TRBJ2-1
ASSLRDRDNEQF
>NA|TRBV7-3|TRBJ2-7
ASSLWGDREQY
>NA|TRBV28|TRBJ1-1
ASSPQMNTEAF
>NA|TRBV18|TRBJ2-3
ATSPGTTTDTQY
>few|TRBV12-3/TRBV12-4|TRBJ1-3
ASSFGPNTIY
>NA|TRBV19|TRBJ1-1
ASSFRYSRGKNTEAF